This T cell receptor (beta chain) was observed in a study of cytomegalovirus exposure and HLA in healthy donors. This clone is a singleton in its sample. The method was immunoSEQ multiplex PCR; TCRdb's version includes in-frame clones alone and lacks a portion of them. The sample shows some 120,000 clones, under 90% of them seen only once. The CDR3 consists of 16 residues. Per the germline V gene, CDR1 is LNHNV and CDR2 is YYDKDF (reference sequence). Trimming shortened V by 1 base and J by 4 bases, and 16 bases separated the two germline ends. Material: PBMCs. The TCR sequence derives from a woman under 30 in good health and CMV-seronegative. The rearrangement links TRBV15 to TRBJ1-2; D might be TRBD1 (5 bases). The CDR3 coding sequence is TGTGCCACCAGCAGAGGGATGGGGGGGGGATTCTATGGCTACACCTTC. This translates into CATSRGMGGGFYGYTF. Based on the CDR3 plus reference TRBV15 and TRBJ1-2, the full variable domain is DAMVIQNPRYQVTQFGKPVTLSCSQTLNHNVMYWYQQKSSQAPKLLFHYYDKDFNNEADTPDNFQSRRPNTSFCFLDIRSPGLGDTAMYLCATSRGMGGGFYGYTFGSGTRLTVV.